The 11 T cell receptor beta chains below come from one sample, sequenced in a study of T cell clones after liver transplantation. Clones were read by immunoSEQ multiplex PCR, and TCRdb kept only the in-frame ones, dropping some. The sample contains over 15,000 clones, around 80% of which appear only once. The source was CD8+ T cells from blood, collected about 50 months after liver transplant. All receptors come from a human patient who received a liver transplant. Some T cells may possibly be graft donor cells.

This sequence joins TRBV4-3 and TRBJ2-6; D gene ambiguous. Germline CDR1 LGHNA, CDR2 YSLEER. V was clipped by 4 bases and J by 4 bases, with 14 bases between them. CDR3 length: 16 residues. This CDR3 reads CASSRIPAVGANVLTF. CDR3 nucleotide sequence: TGCGCCAGCAGCCGAATACCTGCTGTCGGGGCCAACGTCCTGACTTTC.

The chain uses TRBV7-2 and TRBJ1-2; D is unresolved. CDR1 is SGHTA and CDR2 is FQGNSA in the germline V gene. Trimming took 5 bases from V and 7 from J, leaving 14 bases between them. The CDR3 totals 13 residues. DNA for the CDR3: TGTGCCAGCAGCGAGCTCAACCCGGGTGGCTACACCTTC. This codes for CASSELNPGGYTF.

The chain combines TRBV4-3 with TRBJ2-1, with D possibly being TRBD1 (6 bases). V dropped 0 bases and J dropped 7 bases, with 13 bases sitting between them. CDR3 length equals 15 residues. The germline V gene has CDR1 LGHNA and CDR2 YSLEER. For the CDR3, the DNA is TGCGCCAGCAGCCAAGATCCCAGGGGCTGGAATGAGCAGTTCTTC. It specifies CASSQDPRGWNEQFF.

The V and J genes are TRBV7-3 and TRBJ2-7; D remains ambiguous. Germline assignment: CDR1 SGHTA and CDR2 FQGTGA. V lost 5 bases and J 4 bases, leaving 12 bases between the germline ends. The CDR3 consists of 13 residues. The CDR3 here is CASSPSSGYEQYF. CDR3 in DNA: TGTGCCAGCAGCCCCTCTAGTGGGTACGAGCAGTACTTC.

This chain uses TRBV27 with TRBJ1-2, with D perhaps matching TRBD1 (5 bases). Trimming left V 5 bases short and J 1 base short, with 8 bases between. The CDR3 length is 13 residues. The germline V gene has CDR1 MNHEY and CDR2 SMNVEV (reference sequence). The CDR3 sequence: CASSQTVNYGYTF. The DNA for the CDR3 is TGTGCCAGCAGTCAGACAGTTAACTATGGCTACACCTTC.

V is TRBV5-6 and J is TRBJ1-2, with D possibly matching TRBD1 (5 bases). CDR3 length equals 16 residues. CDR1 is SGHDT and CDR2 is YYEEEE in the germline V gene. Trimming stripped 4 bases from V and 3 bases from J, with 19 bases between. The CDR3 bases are TGTGCCAGCAGCCAGGGTGGGACGGAATTTTACTATGGCTACACCTTC. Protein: CASSQGGTEFYYGYTF.

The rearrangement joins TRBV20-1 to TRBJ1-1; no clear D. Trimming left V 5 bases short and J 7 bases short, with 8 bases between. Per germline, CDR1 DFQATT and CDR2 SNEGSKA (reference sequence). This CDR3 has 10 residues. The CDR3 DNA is TGCAGTGCTCTCGGATTTGAAGCTTTCTTT. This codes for CSALGFEAFF.

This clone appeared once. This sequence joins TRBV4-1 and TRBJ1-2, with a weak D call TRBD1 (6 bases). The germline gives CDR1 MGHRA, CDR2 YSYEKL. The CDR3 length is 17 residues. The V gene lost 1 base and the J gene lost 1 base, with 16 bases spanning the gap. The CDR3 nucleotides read TGCGCCAGCAGCCAAGCCGGGACCGGGACATTTAACTATGGCTACACCTTC. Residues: CASSQAGTGTFNYGYTF.

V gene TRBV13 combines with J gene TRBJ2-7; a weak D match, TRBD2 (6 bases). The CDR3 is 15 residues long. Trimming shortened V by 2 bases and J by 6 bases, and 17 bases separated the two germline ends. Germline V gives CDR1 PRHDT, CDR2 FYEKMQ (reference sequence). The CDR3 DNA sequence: TGTGCCAGCAGCTTATACGCGGGGAGCCGCGGCGAGCAGTACTTC. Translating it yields CASSLYAGSRGEQYF.

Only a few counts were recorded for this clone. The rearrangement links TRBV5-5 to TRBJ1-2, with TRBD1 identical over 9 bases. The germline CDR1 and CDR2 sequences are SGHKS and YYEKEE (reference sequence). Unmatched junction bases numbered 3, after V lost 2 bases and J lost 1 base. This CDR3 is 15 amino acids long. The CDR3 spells CASSFGTGSNYGYTF. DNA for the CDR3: TGTGCCAGCAGCTTTGGGACAGGGAGTAACTATGGCTACACCTTC.

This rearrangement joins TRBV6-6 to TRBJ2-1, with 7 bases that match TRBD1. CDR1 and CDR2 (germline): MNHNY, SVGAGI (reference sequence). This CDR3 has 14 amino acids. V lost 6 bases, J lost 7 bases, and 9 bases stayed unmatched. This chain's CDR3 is CASSLVDRANEQFF. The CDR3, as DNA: TGTGCCAGCAGCCTCGTCGACAGGGCAAATGAGCAGTTCTTC.